The 2 T cell receptor beta chains below come from one sample, sequenced in a study of shared clonotypes between healthy human individuals. Generated by immunoSEQ multiplex PCR, the TCRdb table keeps only in-frame clones and is missing some. This sample has about 2.2 million clones; about 92% occur once, and the top ten carry more than 1.5%. Naive CD8 cells lacked CD45RO, underwent positive selection for CCR7 and left out terminally differentiated effector memory CD45RA+ cells. Sample: naive CD8+ T cells from PBMCs. These receptor sequences come from a man between 18 and 29 years old in good health. Some clones in this sample may be carry-over from other donors' samples.

V and J are TRBV28 and TRBJ1-2; no clear D gene. The germline CDR1 and CDR2 sequences are MDHEN and SYDVKM. The CDR3 loop spans 14 amino acids. The V end was cut by 8 bases, the J end by 4 bases, with 17 bases between. The CDR3 sequence: CASRYQGGGYGYTF. The CDR3 DNA follows: TGTGCCAGCCGATACCAAGGAGGTGGCTATGGCTACACCTTC.

This sequence joins TRBV4-2 and TRBJ2-7; 10 bases line up with TRBD2. Germline assignment: CDR1 LGHNA and CDR2 YNFKEQ. J gave up 4 bases and V 2 bases, and 8 bases lay outside the gene matches. The CDR3 contains 16 residues. The CDR3 spells CASSQPGTSVVYEQYF. In DNA form, the CDR3 reads TGTGCCAGCAGCCAACCCGGGACTAGCGTGGTGTACGAGCAGTACTTC.